This TCR beta chain was profiled in a study of T cells in Graves' hyperthyroidism and ophthalmopathy. This clonotype was detected many times. The CDR3 covers 14 residues. Trimming shortened V by 0 bases and J by 9 bases, and 12 bases separated the two germline ends. The V gene's germline CDR1 is DFQATT and CDR2 SNEGSKA (reference sequence). Amplification targeted TCR beta CDR3 regions from RNA transcripts. Using the HTBI primer set, a first-round RT-PCR was run on the TCR CDR3. TCRdb redid the calling of the multiplex PCR reads with MiXCR, one entry per CDR3 protein. The sample records about 570,000 distinct CDR3 sequences, 46% being singletons.

The clonotype comes from an adult woman with Graves' disease, either hyperthyroidism or ophthalmopathy (not recorded which). Source material: peripheral blood or thyroid tissue (not recorded which). The rearrangement links TRBV20-1 to TRBJ1-6; D is undetermined. The CDR3 DNA reads as TGCAGTGCTAGAGATTCATTTGGCATTTCACCCCTCCACTTT. Translation gives CSARDSFGISPLHF.